This T cell receptor (beta chain) emerged from a study of siplizumab effects on memory and regulatory T cells. Findings and limits, study-wide: Of the alloreactive clones, only a minor fraction mapped to unstimulated subsets. Naive T cell populations appeared to exhibit greater diversity than memory cells and appeared to be major alloresponse contributors. Mappable alloreactive CD4+ clones averaged approximately 70% Treg-derived with siplizumab versus around 27% in controls.

The study assayed 90,000 to 100,000 TCR templates per sample. Clones were read by immunoSEQ multiplex PCR, and TCRdb kept only the in-frame ones, dropping some. Of some 100,000 clones listed, about 91% are singletons. On this clone itself: Its target is unknown.

The V and J ends lost 5 bases and 6 bases respectively, with 17 bases between them. This CDR3 region has 15 residues. CDR1 and CDR2 (germline): SGHTA, FQGNSA. The chain carries TRBV7-2 and TRBJ2-1, with D possibly being TRBD2 (5 bases). The sequenced sample consisted of CD4+ T cells sorted from blood. This receptor was obtained from a human donor in good health. Some clones in this sample may be carry-over from other donors' samples. The CDR3 region has the DNA TGTGCCAGCAGCATAGTCGGGCTAGCTTTCAATGAGCAGTTCTTC. Its translation is CASSIVGLAFNEQFF. The variable domain in full, with the rest retrieved from reference TRBV7-2 and TRBJ2-1, is GAGVSQSPSNKVTEKGKDVELRCDPISGHTALYWYRQSLGQGLEFLIYFQGNSAPDKSGLPSDRFSAERTGGSVSTLTIQRTQQEDSAVYLCASSIVGLAFNEQFFGPGTRLTVL.